The source of this TCR beta chain is a study of molecular identifiers for immune sequencing clone quantification (dated 2018 in TCRdb). Study-wide context: For a replicate experiment, RNA from roughly 20,000 or 100,000 naive CD8 T cells was divided into five aliquots, and four of the five aliquots were sequenced. CD8 T cells were used in a methods study to benchmark molecular-identifier clustering-based TCR repertoire sequencing (MIDCIRS) and TCR RNA copy counting.

Broad study findings and their caveats: Without barcode sub-clustering, chimeric consensus sequences inflated TCR diversity; chimeras reached as high as 47%. The naive libraries included spiked-in Jurkat TCR RNA (10 copies' worth), and this RNA is not part of the donor repertoire. Spiked-in Jurkat TCR RNA equivalent to a single cell was reported to be detectable even among over 800,000 naive CD8 T cells. Modeling estimated about three recovered TCR RNA copies per cell, compared with around 9.7 by digital PCR, which implies about 30% capture efficiency. In CMV-specific effector cells, clones with more than 20 RNA copies contained over 98% of molecules, whereas in naive cells such clones contained under 1% of molecules. Identical TCR molecules sharing a barcode could cause highly expanded clone sizes to be underestimated.

Its CDR3 holds 16 amino acids, cysteine through phenylalanine. Of all the DNA, just the CDR3 is kept, 48 bases in frame from base 1. CDR1 LGHNA and CDR2 YSLEER are derived from the germline V gene. V is shortened by 0 bases, J by 2 bases, and the region joining them spans 12 bases. This clonotype was observed a handful of times. Its binding antigen is unknown. Base qualities are not recorded, but no much larger clone differs from it by a single base. Receptor libraries were prepared by PCR. The listed sequencing device is Illumina HiSeq 4000. Bulk TCR libraries were generated as previously described, with the TCR primers listed in Table S5 used. The Qiagen AllPrep DNA/RNA kit was used to purify total RNA. Reads from multiple sequencing runs of the same library were pooled before analysis. For the original study's pipeline: Reads were retained only if the reads had an exact TCR constant sequence, and the retained reads were trimmed to 150 nt and grouped according to their 12-nt molecular barcodes. Reads inside each barcode group were sub-clustered using a 15% Levenshtein threshold, and a quality-weighted consensus sequence was constructed for each RNA molecule. Non-functional sequences were discarded, and so were lower-count sequences lying one edit away from another sequence. Based on fitting two negative binomial distributions, any barcode sub-cluster with under 20% of the maximum read count was discarded. TCRdb applied fastp at Q25 and MiXCR to the public reads, then kept only in-frame beta chains. Merged by CDR3 protein, the rows form single entries marked with the most common genes and DNA. None of the V and J calls come from the authors' own analysis; TCRdb made them. This sample lists 250,000 to 400,000 distinct CDR3 sequences; around 21% were detected once. Jointly, the top ten make up 0.7% to 0.9% of the sample.

Libraries of naive CD8 T cells were built from anywhere between roughly 19,000 and 1,000,000 sorted cells, with 10%, 30% or 50% of the purified RNA used. On a BD FACSAria II, naive CD8 T cells were FACS-sorted as CD8+CD4-CCR7+CD45RA+ and collected into RLT Plus buffer. Detection sensitivity was tested by spiking Jurkat RNA equal to roughly 9 TCR copies' worth into samples containing 20,000-1,000,000 naive CD8 T cells. CD8 T cells were enriched with RosetteSep CD8+ T Cell Enrichment Cocktail and Ficoll-Paque, followed by ACK red cell lysis. This receptor chain uses TRBV4-3 and TRBJ2-3; TRBD2 is perhaps the D gene, given 5 matching bases. The material sequenced was naive CD8+ T cells from blood, with Jurkat cell RNA spiked in. The intended sense of this specimen's cell subset or site label: FACS-sorted CD8+CD4-CCR7+CD45RA+ naive T cells. The source of this sequence is a human donor in good health. Some libraries in this study had Jurkat cell RNA spiked in. The DNA sequence is given as TGCGCCAGCAGCCAAGACCCCGCGGGCCTCACAGATACGCAGTATTTT. Its protein product is CASSQDPAGLTDTQYF.